The rows below give T cell receptor beta chains drawn from one sample of a study of blood T cells in healthy people across ages. TCRdb recomputed calls from the 5' RACE reads with MiXCR, one row per CDR3 protein. This table holds some 1.4 million distinct CDR3 sequences, approximately 38% found once. Input material: blood. All receptors come from a woman under 30 in good health. The CDR3 runs from the conserved cysteine through the conserved F or W. A D gene is named only where the DNA matches it firmly. The size field is filled for only some rows; it gives once, few, many or a size class.

clone_size	v_call	j_call	d_call	cdr3_aa	cdr3_nt
-	TRBV5-1	TRBJ1-5	-	CASSTDPGSDQPQHF	TGCGCCAGCAGCACGGACCCGGGCAGCGATCAGCCCCAGCATTTT
few	TRBV11-1	TRBJ2-1	-	CASSLVPDWNEQFF	TGTGCCAGCAGCTTAGTGCCGGATTGGAATGAGCAGTTCTTC
-	TRBV4-1	TRBJ2-1	TRBD1	CASSHSAVRGYNEQFF	TGCGCCAGCAGCCACTCGGCGGTCAGGGGGTACAATGAGCAGTTCTTC
-	TRBV12-3/TRBV12-4	TRBJ2-7	-	CASSHLGGQGVEQYF	TGTGCCAGCAGTCATCTTGGGGGTCAGGGAGTGGAGCAGTACTTC
-	TRBV4-3	TRBJ1-2	-	CASSQEGTRAGYTF	TGCGCCAGCAGCCAAGAAGGGACTAGGGCTGGCTACACCTTC
few	TRBV20-1	TRBJ2-7	TRBD2	CSASPASGGYEQYF	TGCAGTGCTAGCCCGGCGTCGGGAGGCTACGAGCAGTACTTC
-	TRBV5-6	TRBJ2-3	-	CASSNPGKDTQYF	TGTGCCAGCAGCAACCCAGGGAAAGATACGCAGTATTTT
-	TRBV27	TRBJ2-5	-	CASSGTSAETQYF	TGTGCCAGCAGTGGGACAAGTGCAGAGACCCAGTACTTC
few	TRBV15	TRBJ2-3	-	CATSRGMDFSTDTQYF	TGTGCCACCAGCAGGGGTATGGACTTTAGCACAGATACGCAGTATTTT
-	TRBV7-9	TRBJ2-7	-	CASSRWVDEQYF	TGTGCCAGCAGCCGCTGGGTCGACGAGCAGTACTTC
-	TRBV12-3/TRBV12-4	TRBJ1-1	TRBD1	CASSQDRGAAFF	TGTGCCAGCAGCCAGGACAGGGGAGCAGCTTTCTTT
few	TRBV2	TRBJ1-5	TRBD1	CASNDRGDQPQHF	TGTGCCAGCAATGACAGGGGGGACCAGCCCCAGCATTTT
-	TRBV3-1	TRBJ2-1	-	CASSPRQSYEQFF	TGTGCCAGCAGCCCCCGGCAATCTTATGAGCAGTTCTTC
-	TRBV5-1	TRBJ2-2	-	CASSPESPAGELFF	TGCGCCAGCAGCCCGGAGAGTCCCGCCGGGGAGCTGTTTTTT
-	TRBV9	TRBJ1-2	-	CASSPYWTAGYGYTF	TGTGCCAGCAGCCCTTACTGGACAGCCGGCTATGGCTACACCTTC
-	TRBV7-9	TRBJ2-3	TRBD2	CASSLAAGGLNTQYF	TGTGCCAGCAGCTTAGCCGCGGGGGGCCTCAATACGCAGTATTTT
many	TRBV7-2	TRBJ1-6	TRBD1	CASSLGGGTANSPLHF	TGTGCCAGCAGCTTAGGAGGGGGGACAGCTAATTCACCCCTCCACTTT
few	TRBV4-1	TRBJ2-3	-	CASSQPTRGSTDTQYF	TGCGCCAGCAGCCAGCCTACCCGGGGTAGCACAGATACGCAGTATTTT
few	TRBV7-9	TRBJ1-1	-	CASSSTGASTEAFF	TGTGCCAGCAGCTCAACGGGGGCGTCCACTGAAGCTTTCTTT
-	TRBV27	TRBJ1-5	-	CASSLSALGNQPQHF	TGTGCCAGTAGTTTATCAGCCTTGGGCAATCAGCCCCAGCATTTT
-	TRBV12-3/TRBV12-4	TRBJ1-1	-	CASSYGVDTEAFF	TGTGCCAGCTCCTATGGGGTCGACACTGAAGCTTTCTTT
-	TRBV19	TRBJ2-3	-	CASQINGRTDTQYF	TGTGCCAGTCAGATAAATGGCCGCACAGATACGCAGTATTTT
-	TRBV6-5	TRBJ1-5	-	CASKGQPNQPQHF	TGTGCCAGCAAAGGACAGCCGAATCAGCCCCAGCATTTT
few	TRBV11-2	TRBJ2-7	TRBD2	CASSHGLGSSEQYF	TGTGCCAGCAGCCACGGACTAGGAAGCAGCGAGCAGTACTTC
many	TRBV7-9	TRBJ2-7	TRBD2	CASSNRTSGFYEQYF	TGTGCCAGCAGCAATCGGACTAGCGGTTTCTACGAGCAGTACTTC
few	TRBV3-1	TRBJ2-7	TRBD1	CATGQGGSYEQYF	TGTGCCACCGGACAGGGCGGTTCCTACGAGCAGTACTTC
-	TRBV27	TRBJ1-1	-	CASSLRSTFEAFF	TGTGCCAGCAGTTTAAGGTCCACCTTTGAAGCTTTCTTT
few	TRBV6-1	TRBJ2-4	TRBD1	CASSSGTGENIQYF	TGTGCCAGCAGTAGTGGGACAGGAGAAAACATTCAGTACTTC
-	TRBV15	TRBJ2-4	-	CATSRVADGNVAKNIQYF	TGTGCCACCAGCAGAGTCGCCGATGGTAACGTAGCCAAAAACATTCAGTACTTC
few	TRBV9	TRBJ2-1	TRBD2	CASSGLAGGPRNEQFF	TGTGCCAGCAGCGGCTTAGCGGGAGGGCCTCGGAATGAGCAGTTCTTC
-	TRBV19	TRBJ2-1	-	CASSSGRSYNEQFF	TGTGCCAGCAGTTCAGGGAGGTCCTACAATGAGCAGTTCTTC
-	TRBV12-3/TRBV12-4	TRBJ2-3	-	CASSPTRITDTQYF	TGTGCCAGCAGTCCCACGCGTATCACAGATACGCAGTATTTT
few	TRBV2	TRBJ2-7	TRBD1	CASSALSWDRENEQYF	TGTGCCAGCAGTGCCCTTTCATGGGACAGGGAGAACGAGCAGTACTTC
many	TRBV12-3/TRBV12-4	TRBJ2-7	TRBD1	CASSGQAYEQYF	TGTGCCAGCAGTGGACAGGCCTACGAGCAGTACTTC
-	TRBV12-3/TRBV12-4	TRBJ2-3	-	CASSPLPDRQYF	TGTGCCAGCAGTCCCCTCCCAGATAGGCAGTATTTT
-	TRBV5-1	TRBJ2-7	TRBD2	CASSSEAGTSGSYEQYF	TGCGCCAGCAGCTCGGAGGCCGGGACTAGCGGGAGCTACGAGCAGTACTTC
-	TRBV7-9	TRBJ2-6	TRBD1	CAGSQLGTGGSSGANVLTF	TGTGCCGGCAGCCAACTAGGGACAGGGGGTTCCTCTGGGGCCAACGTCCTGACTTTC
-	TRBV15	TRBJ2-4	-	CATSSGNHGLNIQYF	TGTGCCACCAGCAGTGGGAACCACGGCCTAAACATTCAGTACTTC
-	TRBV12-3/TRBV12-4	TRBJ2-5	-	CASSFGGGNEQYF	TGTGCCAGCAGTTTCGGAGGGGGCAATGAGCAGTACTTC